The T cell receptor (beta chain) under discussion was sequenced for a study of T cell responses to AZD1222 COVID-19 vaccine. The table came from immunoSEQ multiplex PCR; TCRdb's copy has only in-frame clones and leaves some out. The sample records some 120,000 clones, approximately 90% being singletons. Study outcomes and limitations: Within unmutated variant regions lay the reported targets of nearly half of spike-specific TCRs. At 160-218 and 743-854, vaccine-associated CD4 TCRs were dominant, and they spanned spike. Elevations in Spike-specific TCR breadth and depth followed administration of two AZD1222 doses.

As regards this clone: Its antigen is unknown.

The source of this sequence is an adult who received the AZD1222 COVID-19 vaccine. The specimen comprised peripheral blood, sampled 28 days after the second AZD1222 dose.

The CDR3 DNA reads TGTGCCAGCCGGGACGGCCCCTATGGCTACACCTTC. Encoded protein: CASRDGPYGYTF. The chain carries TRBV19 and TRBJ1-2; D possibly corresponds to TRBD1 (5 bases). This CDR3 has 12 amino acids. The V gene lost 9 bases and the J gene lost 4 bases, with 12 bases spanning the gap. Germline assignment: CDR1 LNHDA and CDR2 SQIVND (reference sequence).